The following is a T cell receptor beta chain sequence with its context. The sample originates from a study of blood T cell repertoires in COVID-19. Sequencing was performed with immunoSEQ multiplex PCR; in TCRdb, only in-frame clones are kept and a portion is missing. The profile shows about 370,000 clones, 75% to 90% of them singletons. The V gene's germline CDR1 is SQVTM and CDR2 ANQGSEA. The CDR3 sequence is 11 residues long. V was trimmed by 5 bases and J by 7 bases, leaving 11 bases between them. This sequence joins TRBV29-1 and TRBJ1-2; D is uncertain. The TCR was taken from a man between 18 and 35 years old who had recovered from COVID-19. Source material: PBMCs or T cells enriched from blood (not recorded which). CDR3 in amino acids: CSVTGLTGYTF. The CDR3 region has the DNA TGCAGCGTTACCGGACTAACTGGCTACACCTTC. The full variable domain, its missing parts supplied by reference TRBV29-1 and TRBJ1-2, is SAVISQKPSRDICQRGTSLTIQCQVDSQVTMMFWYRQQPGQSLTLIATANQGSEATYESGFVIDKFPISRPNLTFSTLTVSNMSPEDSSIYLCSVTGLTGYTFGSGTRLTVV.